The source of this T cell receptor beta chain is a study of blood T cell repertoires in COVID-19. In the study overall: T cells, B-cell-depleted T cells, or PBMCs supplied cDNA or gDNA.

Original processing methods: It was from reference gene primer amplification that nucleated cell counts were estimated. Libraries were prepared by immunoSEQ multiplex PCR; TCRdb keeps only in-frame clonotypes and omits some of them. Clone size and V and J calls were adopted from that table, with D and trimming inferred from the DNA. The sample includes about 120,000 clones, 84% of them seen just once. The CDR3 has 14 amino acids. Germline-derived CDR1 and CDR2 are LNHNV and YYDKDF (reference sequence). The ends lost 3 bases at V and 4 bases at J; junction bases unmatched: 3. The V call is TRBV15, the J call TRBJ2-1; 7 bases align to TRBD2. This TCR came from a young woman who had recovered from COVID-19. The sample taken for sequencing was PBMCs or T cells enriched from blood (not recorded which). CDR3 region: CATSRSSGYNEQFF. Here the CDR3 DNA reads TGTGCCACCAGCAGGTCTAGCGGATACAATGAGCAGTTCTTC. The entire variable domain, with the rest obtained from reference TRBV15 and TRBJ2-1, is as follows: DAMVIQNPRYQVTQFGKPVTLSCSQTLNHNVMYWYQQKSSQAPKLLFHYYDKDFNNEADTPDNFQSRRPNTSFCFLDIRSPGLGDTAMYLCATSRSSGYNEQFFGPGTRLTVL.